This passage covers 26 T cell receptor beta chains from one sample sequenced in a study of early T cells in non-severe SARS-CoV-2 infection. TCRdb called the 5' RACE reads again in MiXCR, with one record for every CDR3 protein. Among about 83,000 distinct CDR3 sequences, about 10% were seen once, and the ten largest hold approximately 8%. Sequencing used whole blood, obtained at baseline. These receptors came from an adult who was a healthcare worker with PCR-confirmed SARS-CoV-2 infection or an uninfected control (not recorded which).

This clonotype was picked up many times. The rearrangement joins TRBV14 to TRBJ2-3, with D hard to call. Germline V gene lookup returns CDR1 SGHDN and CDR2 FVKESK. The CDR3 is made up of 13 amino acids. V was shortened by 3 bases and J by 4 bases, with 8 bases between the two germline ends. The CDR3 protein is CASSHYHPDTQYF. The CDR3 DNA is TGTGCCAGCAGCCATTATCATCCAGATACGCAGTATTTT.

The sample holds a few counts of this clonotype. This rearrangement joins TRBV5-1 to TRBJ2-4; possibly TRBD1 or TRBD2 for D (5 bases each). CDR1 SGHRS and CDR2 YFSETQ come from the germline V gene. The V end lost 0 bases, the J end lost 9 bases, and 16 bases lay between the germline ends. CDR3 length equals 15 residues. CDR3 sequence (DNA): TGCGCCAGCAGCTTGGTCGGGACGCGGAATGGCATTCAGTACTTC. Translating gives CASSLVGTRNGIQYF. Drawing the rest from reference TRBV5-1 and TRBJ2-4, the complete variable domain is KAGVTQTPRYLIKTRGQQVTLSCSPISGHRSVSWYQQTPGQGLQFLFEYFSETQRNKGNFPGRFSGRQFSNSRSEMNVSTLELGDSALYLCASSLVGTRNGIQYFGAGTRLSVL.

This clonotype was counted at least ten times. The chain is built from TRBV7-7 and TRBJ2-2; no reliable D call. CDR1 is SSHAT and CDR2 is FNYEAQ in the germline V gene (reference sequence). Trimming pared 1 base from V and 4 bases from J, leaving 7 bases between. This CDR3 has 14 amino acids. Here the CDR3 DNA reads TGTGCCAGCAGCTTAGAGGGATCCACCGGGGAGCTGTTTTTT. This codes for CASSLEGSTGELFF.

This clonotype was detected a few times. The chain employs TRBV12-3 or TRBV12-4 and TRBJ1-1; D ambiguous. V shed 10 bases and J shed 4 bases, with 16 bases lying between them. The CDR3 is 13 amino acids. CDR3: CAIRVTSGTEAFF. The CDR3, as DNA: TGTGCCATACGGGTTACTTCAGGCACTGAAGCTTTCTTT.

This clonotype was observed a handful of times. The genes are TRBV4-1 and TRBJ2-3; TRBD2 aligns across 8 bases. Germline V gene lookup returns CDR1 MGHRA and CDR2 YSYEKL. V was clipped by 2 bases and J by 0 bases; unmatched bases: 7. There are 17 residues in the CDR3. The CDR3 DNA is TGCGCCAGCAGCCAACTGAAGCGGGAGCCGAGCACAGATACGCAGTATTTT. Translated: CASSQLKREPSTDTQYF.

This clonotype was seen a handful of times. The chain carries TRBV11-2 and TRBJ2-5; TRBD2 might be the D (6 bases). The CDR3 is 15 residues long. The V end was cut by 1 base, the J end by 5 bases, with 14 bases between. CDR1 is SGHAT, CDR2 FQNNGV, per germline. CDR3 DNA sequence: TGTGCCAGCAGCTTAGCGGGACTGCCCGCGGAGACCCAGTACTTC. It is translated as CASSLAGLPAETQYF. Full variable domain (rest looked up from reference TRBV11-2 and TRBJ2-5): EAGVAQSPRYKIIEKRQSVAFWCNPISGHATLYWYQQILGQGPKLLIQFQNNGVVDDSQLPKDRFSAERLKGVDSTLKIQPAKLEDSAVYLCASSLAGLPAETQYFGPGTRLLVL.

This clonotype was seen only a few times. The chain has TRBV7-8 and TRBJ2-5; TRBD2 agrees at 10 bases. The V gene end was trimmed by 5 bases and the J gene end by 4 bases; junction bases not matched to a gene: 7. The V gene's germline CDR1 is SGHVS and CDR2 FQNEAQ. The CDR3 has 15 residues. CDR3 sequence (DNA): TGTGCCAGCAGCCGGAGCGGGAGGGCGGGAGAGACCCAGTACTTC. Amino acids: CASSRSGRAGETQYF.

This clonotype was counted only a few times. The rearrangement joins TRBV5-4 to TRBJ1-5; 9 bases align to TRBD1. CDR1 is SGHNT and CDR2 is YYREEE in the germline V gene (reference sequence). After removal of 4 bases from V and 3 bases from J, the junction contained 2 bases not matched to a gene. The CDR3 length is 14 residues. CDR3 protein: CASSRTGDNQPQHF. CDR3 DNA sequence: TGTGCCAGCAGCCGGACAGGGGACAATCAGCCCCAGCATTTT.

In this sample, this clonotype turned up a few times. This rearrangement joins TRBV28 to TRBJ2-5; D ambiguous. Germline V gene data show CDR1 as MDHEN and CDR2 as SYDVKM. V lost 4 bases and J lost 2, with 11 bases in between. The CDR3 is 14 amino acids. CDR3 nucleotide sequence: TGTGCCAGCAGTTACCGGCCCGTACAAGAGACCCAGTACTTC. Its translation: CASSYRPVQETQYF.

The genes are TRBV20-1 and TRBJ2-1; no firm D call. CDR1 is DFQATT and CDR2 is SNEGSKA in the germline V gene (reference sequence). The V end was cut by 7 bases, the J end by 4 bases, with 17 bases between. This CDR3 contains 14 residues. CDR3 sequence (DNA): TGCAGTGGTAAACCGGAGCTGGGGTACAATGAGCAGTTCTTC. Translating it yields CSGKPELGYNEQFF.

The V gene is TRBV27, the J gene TRBJ2-3; a weak D match, TRBD1 (6 bases). This CDR3 region has 14 residues. Trimming stripped 3 bases from V and 2 bases from J, with 9 bases between. CDR1 MNHEY and CDR2 SMNVEV come from the germline V gene (reference sequence). Here the CDR3 reads CASSFQGTTDTQYF. Here the CDR3 DNA reads TGTGCCAGCAGTTTTCAGGGGACCACAGATACGCAGTATTTT.

The V and J genes are TRBV5-1 and TRBJ1-4; no firm D call. Germline lookup yields CDR1 SGHRS and CDR2 YFSETQ. The CDR3 is made up of 17 amino acids. Trimming shortened V by 4 bases and J by 0 bases, and 16 bases separated the two germline ends. The CDR3 DNA sequence: TGCGCCAGCAGCCCCGACGACGGCCGTGCAACTAATGAAAAACTGTTTTTT. Protein: CASSPDDGRATNEKLFF. Complete variable domain (other parts from reference TRBV5-1 and TRBJ1-4): KAGVTQTPRYLIKTRGQQVTLSCSPISGHRSVSWYQQTPGQGLQFLFEYFSETQRNKGNFPGRFSGRQFSNSRSEMNVSTLELGDSALYLCASSPDDGRATNEKLFFGSGTQLSVL.

V gene TRBV5-1 combines with J gene TRBJ2-7; possible D gene TRBD2, 5 bases. The V end lost 2 bases, the J end lost 5 bases, and 17 bases lay between the germline ends. The CDR3 length is 15 residues. Germline V gene lookup returns CDR1 SGHRS and CDR2 YFSETQ. The CDR3 loop is CASSLAEPRVHEQYF. DNA of the CDR3: TGCGCCAGCAGCTTAGCGGAGCCTAGGGTCCACGAGCAGTACTTC.

This clonotype was counted between two and nine times. The chain carries TRBV4-1 and TRBJ2-5, with D possibly matching TRBD2 (5 bases). V was clipped by 0 bases and J by 7 bases, with 6 bases between them. This CDR3 is 12 amino acids long. Per germline, CDR1 MGHRA and CDR2 YSYEKL. CDR3 loop: CASSQDEGTQYF. The CDR3 nucleotides read TGCGCCAGCAGCCAAGATGAGGGGACCCAGTACTTC.

Details on this clonotype: One end of the junction does not line up with germline, which may come from a read error. The rearrangement joins TRBV27 to TRBJ1-1; D not resolved. Germline assignment: CDR1 MNHEY and CDR2 SMNVEV (reference sequence). CDR3 length equals 12 residues. DNA of the CDR3: TGTGCCAGCAGGGGCATCGCTACTGAAGTTTTCTTT. Translating gives CASRGIATEVFF.

This clonotype has ten or more counts. The genes are TRBV7-9 and TRBJ2-1, with D uncertain. The germline gives CDR1 SEHNR, CDR2 FQNEAQ (reference sequence). The ends were cut back, 7 bases at V and 14 bases at J, with 21 bases in the middle. This CDR3 contains 13 residues. The CDR3 is CASTTDRGALEFF. DNA of the CDR3: TGTGCCAGCACCACGGACCGTGGCGCTTTAGAGTTCTTC.

This clonotype was detected only a few times. J is TRBJ2-7 and V is TRBV20-1; TRBD2 matches at 13 bases. This CDR3 comprises 17 residues. Germline trimming cut 3 bases from V and 3 bases from J; bases unmatched to any gene: 11. Germline CDR1 reads DFQATT; CDR2 reads SNEGSKA (reference sequence). CDR3 in DNA: TGCAGTGCTAGGGACAGGGGGACTAGCGGGACCTTCTACGAGCAGTACTTC. This translates into CSARDRGTSGTFYEQYF.

At least ten counts were recorded for this clonotype. The V and J genes are TRBV27 and TRBJ2-7, with D possibly matching TRBD1 (6 bases). V was clipped by 5 bases and J by 2 bases, with 19 bases between them. The CDR3 consists of 16 residues. CDR1 MNHEY and CDR2 SMNVEV come from the germline V gene (reference sequence). The chain's CDR3 is CASSPLDSWDTYEQYF. In nucleotides, the CDR3 is TGTGCCAGCAGTCCCCTGGACAGTTGGGATACCTACGAGCAGTACTTC.

CDR3 in amino acids: CASANFEQFF. The CDR3 DNA reads as TGTGCCAGCGCGAATTTTGAGCAGTTCTTC. The V call is TRBV28, the J call TRBJ2-1; unclear D gene. Germline-derived CDR1 and CDR2 are MDHEN and SYDVKM. V was cut by 8 bases and J by 9 bases, with 8 bases left in between. The CDR3 runs 10 residues.

This clonotype was seen more than once but under ten times. The V and J genes are TRBV4-1 and TRBJ1-2; the match to TRBD1 covers 9 bases. The CDR3 consists of 17 residues. In germline, CDR1 is MGHRA, CDR2 YSYEKL. With V trimmed by 2 bases and J by 6 bases, 13 bases remained unmatched. The CDR3: CASSQPPQGAQSDGYTF. As DNA, the CDR3 is TGCGCCAGCAGCCAACCCCCACAGGGGGCGCAGTCGGATGGCTACACCTTC.

This clonotype occurred many times. The chain is built from TRBV7-2 and TRBJ2-7; D remains ambiguous. CDR3 length: 12 residues. The V end was cut by 5 bases, the J end by 0 bases, with 5 bases between. CDR1 SGHTA and CDR2 FQGNSA come from the germline V gene. The CDR3 DNA is TGTGCCAGCAGCGGAAGCTCCTACGAGCAGTACTTC. It codes for CASSGSSYEQYF.

This clonotype has only a few counts. A clone one base away is much larger, so this may be a read error. This rearrangement joins TRBV10-2 to TRBJ1-1, with TRBD1 matching over 9 bases. The length of the CDR3 is 13 residues. Germline lookup yields CDR1 WSHSY and CDR2 SAAADI. The chain's CDR3 is CASSGWTGAEVFF. CDR3 bases: TGCGCCAGCAGTGGATGGACAGGGGCTGAAGTTTTCTTT.

This clonotype was counted between two and nine times. V and J are TRBV28 and TRBJ1-5; D not certain. This CDR3 is built from 14 residues. The germline gives CDR1 MDHEN, CDR2 SYDVKM. Trimming removed 1 base from V and 1 base from J, with 5 bases in between. Written as DNA, the CDR3 is TGTGCCAGCAGTTTATACGTAAGCAATCAGCCCCAGCATTTT. It translates to CASSLYVSNQPQHF.

Points on this clonotype: A clone one base away is much larger, so this may be a read error. The chain carries TRBV18 and TRBJ2-7; D may be TRBD1 or TRBD2 (5 bases each). Germline V gene lookup returns CDR1 KGHSH and CDR2 LQKENI. This CDR3 spans 14 amino acids. CDR3 in amino acids: CVSSQPGPPYEQYF. CDR3 in DNA: TGTGTCAGCTCACAGCCGGGACCGCCGTACGAGCAGTACTTC.

This clonotype was seen only a few times. The chain is built from TRBV12-3 or TRBV12-4 and TRBJ1-5; 8 bases align to TRBD1. Losses at the gene ends were 5 bases for V and 7 bases for J; bases not matched to a gene: 7. The length of the CDR3 is 14 residues. The CDR3 nucleotides read TGTGCCAGCAGTGTTCAGGGGGCGGGACAGCCCCAGCATTTT. Protein: CASSVQGAGQPQHF.

The chain joins TRBV12-3 or TRBV12-4 to TRBJ2-7; TRBD1 might be the D (5 bases). CDR3 length: 14 amino acids. Trimming left V 3 bases short and J 6 bases short, with 15 bases between. CDR3 loop: CASSLGQGFGEQYF. CDR3 DNA sequence: TGTGCCAGCAGTTTGGGTCAGGGTTTTGGCGAGCAGTACTTC.